The sample holds a few counts of the clone carrying this T cell receptor (beta chain). The sample originates from a study of metastatic and nonmetastatic thyroid tumors. TCRdb reprocessed the PCR reads via MiXCR. This table has around 30,000 clones, 23% appearing once. This CDR3 spans 14 amino acids. Germline V CDR1 and CDR2: SGHKS, YYEKEE (reference sequence). Trimming took off 3 bases at V and 1 base at J, with 10 bases between the two ends. The entire patient cohort was treatment-naive prior to thyroid surgery. Sequencing was carried out using blood. The gene calls are TRBV5-5 and TRBJ2-5; either TRBD1 or TRBD2 may supply D (6 bases each). This clonotype originated in a female donor with papillary thyroid cancer or a benign thyroid nodule (not recorded which). Some clones in this sample may be carry-over from other donors' samples. This chain's CDR3 is CASSWKGGQETQYF. The CDR3 bases are TGTGCCAGCAGCTGGAAGGGGGGCCAAGAGACCCAGTACTTC.